These 5 T cell receptor beta chains originate from one sample sequenced in a study of regulatory dendritic cells for organ transplantation. Measured with immunoSEQ multiplex PCR; TCRdb has only the in-frame clones, and not every one. This sample has some 10,000 clones; under 80% occur once, and the top ten carry under 20%. The sample was memory CD8+ T cells from blood. Subset given: CD45RO+ memory T cells. The receptors derive from a human donor in good health.

This clone was found a few times. The chain combines TRBV4-1 with TRBJ1-5; D gene uncertain. V lost 3 bases to trimming and J lost 4 bases, with 7 bases between them. CDR3 length equals 13 residues. Germline loops: CDR1 MGHRA, CDR2 YSYEKL. The CDR3 loop reads CASSHFQNQPQHF. DNA of the CDR3: TGCGCCAGCAGCCACTTCCAGAATCAGCCCCAGCATTTT.

The chain is built from TRBV18 and TRBJ1-2, with a possible D match to TRBD1 (5 bases). CDR1 is KGHSH and CDR2 is LQKENI in the germline V gene. The CDR3 consists of 14 residues. The V end was cut by 0 bases, the J end by 8 bases, with 13 bases between. The DNA of the CDR3 is TGTGCCAGCTCACCACCCGGGGAAAGGGGCGGCTACACCTTC. It yields the protein CASSPPGERGGYTF.

This clone was seen a handful of times. The chain is built from TRBV7-2 and TRBJ2-7; D remains unclear. V lost 1 base and J lost 5, with 15 bases in between. CDR1 and CDR2 from the germline V gene are SGHTA and FQGNSA. CDR3 length: 15 amino acids. CDR3 in amino acids: CASSLVGILGDEQYF. Here the CDR3 DNA reads TGTGCCAGCAGCTTAGTCGGCATTTTAGGCGACGAGCAGTACTTC.

This chain joins TRBV4-2 and TRBJ2-7; D may be TRBD2 (6 bases). Deletions cut 5 bases from V and 4 bases from J, with 15 bases between. Germline loops: CDR1 LGHNA, CDR2 YNFKEQ. The CDR3 loop spans 14 amino acids. As DNA, the CDR3 is TGTGCCAGCAGCTTACTACCGGGAGCATACGAGCAGTACTTC. It specifies CASSLLPGAYEQYF.

In DNA form, the CDR3 reads TGTGCCAGCAGTACAGGGGGTCGGAATGGCTACACCTTC. Protein: CASSTGGRNGYTF. The chain uses TRBV27 and TRBJ1-2, with 8 bases that match TRBD1. With 5 bases clipped from V and 6 bases from J, the junction kept 5 bases outside the gene matches. The length of the CDR3 is 13 residues. Germline CDR1 reads MNHEY; CDR2 reads SMNVEV (reference sequence).